A single sample gave rise to the 19 T cell receptor beta chains below, sequenced in a study of blood T cell repertoires in COVID-19. Using immunoSEQ multiplex PCR, the repertoire was profiled, and TCRdb retains in-frame clones only, with some absent. The sample records 150,000 to 200,000 clones, roughly 88% being singletons. The sample consisted of PBMCs or T cells enriched from blood (not recorded which). The receptor source for this set is a woman under 30 who had recovered from COVID-19.

Here the CDR3 DNA reads TGTGCCAGCACCTTTAACTCCGGGACAGATATGAACACTGAAGCTTTCTTT. It codes for CASTFNSGTDMNTEAFF. This chain joins TRBV11-2 and TRBJ1-1, with TRBD1 identical over 7 bases. Germline values: CDR1 SGHAT, CDR2 FQNNGV. Germline trimming cut 7 bases from V and 0 bases from J; bases unmatched to any gene: 14. The CDR3 spans 17 residues.

The gene calls are TRBV6-6 and TRBJ1-6; 7 positions match TRBD1. The V segment lost 5 bases and the J segment 7 bases; nucleotides outside the gene matches: 17. The CDR3 is 18 amino acids. Germline CDR1 and CDR2: MNHNY and SVGAGI (reference sequence). This chain's CDR3 is CASSLTRQGPFPNSPLHF. CDR3 nucleotide sequence: TGTGCCAGCAGTCTCACCCGACAGGGCCCATTCCCGAATTCACCCCTCCACTTT.

This clone has a handful of counts. The junction does not match germline at one end; this may be a read error. The chain recombines TRBV28 with TRBJ2-7, with 9 bases that match TRBD1. Germline V gene data show CDR1 as MDHEN and CDR2 as SYDVKM. The CDR3 is 13 amino acids. The DNA for the CDR3 is TGTGCCAGCAGGCCCTCCCTCCCGGGACAGGGCAACTTC. Translating gives CASRPSLPGQGNF.

This clone was seen a handful of times. The chain is built from TRBV5-6 and TRBJ1-5, with 9 bases lining up with TRBD1. Germline loops: CDR1 SGHDT, CDR2 YYEEEE. With 5 bases clipped from V and 6 bases from J, the junction kept 6 bases outside the gene matches. The CDR3 extends over 14 amino acids. For the CDR3, the DNA is TGTGCCAGCAGTCGATGGACAGGGGTTCAGCCCCAGCATTTT. Translating it yields CASSRWTGVQPQHF.

The rearrangement joins TRBV7-2 to TRBJ1-6; D remains unclear. With 1 base removed from V and 7 bases from J, the gap between germline ends came to 8 bases. The CDR3 is made up of 14 amino acids. Germline CDR1 and CDR2: SGHTA and FQGNSA. The CDR3 spells CASSLVPSNSPLHF. DNA for the CDR3: TGTGCCAGCAGCTTAGTGCCGAGCAATTCACCCCTCCACTTT.

The chain carries TRBV19 and TRBJ2-5, with a weak D call TRBD2 (6 bases). The CDR3 runs 16 residues. The germline CDR1 and CDR2 sequences are LNHDA and SQIVND (reference sequence). The CDR3 spells CGTSMGGGDYQETQYF. The DNA of the CDR3 is TGTGGGACTTCAATGGGGGGAGGAGATTACCAAGAGACCCAGTACTTC. The entire variable domain, with the rest obtained from reference TRBV19 and TRBJ2-5, is as follows: DGGITQSPKYLFRKEGQNVTLSCEQNLNHDAMYWYRQDPGQGLRLIYYSQIVNDFQKGDIAEGYSVSREKKESFPLTVTSAQKNPTAFYLCGTSMGGGDYQETQYFGPGTRLLVL.

The chain carries TRBV21-1 and TRBJ1-4; whether TRBD1, the table's D call, matches the DNA was not checked. TRBV21-1 is flagged as a pseudogene. The CDR3 sequence is 17 residues long. This chain's CDR3 is CASSKERLGDRNEKLFF. As DNA, the CDR3 is TGTGCCAGCAGCAAAGAAAGACTCGGGGACAGGAATGAAAAACTGTTTTTT.

The chain uses TRBV2 and TRBJ2-1; 13 bases match TRBD2. Germline CDR1 is SNHLY and CDR2 is FYNNEI. The ends lost 3 bases at V and 4 bases at J; junction bases unmatched: 3. The length of the CDR3 is 16 residues. This CDR3 reads CASSEGTSGAYNEQFF. DNA for the CDR3: TGTGCCAGCAGTGAGGGGACTAGCGGGGCGTACAATGAGCAGTTCTTC.

The V and J genes are TRBV7-2 and TRBJ1-4; D may be TRBD1 (5 bases). The CDR3 length is 19 residues. Germline values: CDR1 SGHTA, CDR2 FQGNSA. V was shortened by 5 bases and J by 0 bases, with 22 bases between the two germline ends. This chain's CDR3 is CASSHRGNRIGATNEKLFF. In DNA form, the CDR3 reads TGTGCCAGCAGCCACCGGGGGAACCGGATCGGGGCAACTAATGAAAAACTGTTTTTT.

The chain carries TRBV4-1 and TRBJ1-2, with D hard to call. Trimming shortened V by 0 bases and J by 1 base, and 9 bases separated the two germline ends. The length of the CDR3 is 15 residues. Germline V lookup: CDR1 MGHRA, CDR2 YSYEKL. Here the CDR3 reads CASSQERELNYGYTF. CDR3 nucleotides: TGCGCCAGCAGCCAAGAAAGGGAGCTTAACTATGGCTACACCTTC.

The CDR3 loop reads CSASRLAGPNTYNEQFF. CDR3 coding DNA: TGCAGTGCTAGTAGACTAGCGGGGCCAAACACCTACAATGAGCAGTTCTTC. J is TRBJ2-1 and V is TRBV20-1; 11 bases are a match to TRBD2. The CDR3 is made up of 17 amino acids. J lost 2 bases, V lost 3 bases, and 9 bases had no gene match. From germline, CDR1 is DFQATT and CDR2 SNEGSKA (reference sequence).

The DNA of the CDR3 is TGTGCCAGCAGTCACTACTGGACAGGGGGCAATCAGCCCCAGCATTTT. This gives the protein CASSHYWTGGNQPQHF. The chain employs TRBV6-5 and TRBJ1-5; 9 bases match TRBD1. Germline CDR1 reads MNHEY; CDR2 reads SVGAGI. The CDR3 has 16 residues. Losses at the gene ends were 5 bases for V and 2 bases for J; bases not matched to a gene: 7.

The rearrangement joins TRBV3-1 (or the pseudogene TRBV3-2) to TRBJ2-1, with a possible D match to TRBD1 (6 bases). V dropped 3 bases and J dropped 9 bases, with 12 bases sitting between them. There are 13 residues in the CDR3. Looked up from germline, CDR1 is LGHDT and CDR2 is YNNKEL (reference sequence). CDR3 sequence: CASSHSRGSEQFF. The CDR3 nucleotides are TGTGCCAGCAGCCATTCCAGGGGCAGTGAGCAGTTCTTC.

In its sample, this clone was seen a few times. The chain combines TRBV18 with TRBJ2-2; 8 positions match TRBD1. The CDR3 spans 17 residues. The V and J ends lost 3 bases and 2 bases, in that order; junction bases with no gene match: 8. CDR1 is KGHSH, CDR2 LQKENI, per germline. The CDR3 DNA sequence: TGTGCCAGCTCACCCTCGCCACAGGGGGTAAACACCGGGGAGCTGTTTTTT. The encoded protein is CASSPSPQGVNTGELFF. Using reference TRBV18 and TRBJ2-2 for the parts outside the CDR3, the full variable domain is NAGVMQNPRHLVRRRGQEARLRCSPMKGHSHVYWYRQLPEEGLKFMVYLQKENIIDESGMPKERFSAEFPKEGPSILRIQQVVRGDSAAYFCASSPSPQGVNTGELFFGEGSRLTVL.

The rearrangement uses TRBV5-1 and TRBJ2-1; 7 bases map to TRBD2. This CDR3 contains 17 residues. Germline CDR1 SGHRS, CDR2 YFSETQ. After removal of 1 base from V and 0 bases from J, the junction contained 7 bases not matched to a gene. CDR3 residues: CASSLRTSESSYNEQFF. In DNA, the CDR3 is TGCGCCAGCAGCTTGAGAACTAGCGAGAGCTCCTACAATGAGCAGTTCTTC.

The chain carries TRBV6-5 and TRBJ2-7, with TRBD2 matching 12 bases. Losses at the gene ends were 3 bases for V and 7 bases for J; bases not matched to a gene: 4. This CDR3 comprises 14 residues. Germline assignment: CDR1 MNHEY and CDR2 SVGAGI. DNA of the CDR3: TGTGCCAGCAGTTATGGACTAGCGGGGAGGGAGCAGTACTTC. It yields the protein CASSYGLAGREQYF.

The chain recombines TRBV6-2 or TRBV6-3 with TRBJ1-1, with a tentative D call TRBD1 (5 bases). The germline V gene has CDR1 MNHEY and CDR2 SVGEGT. The CDR3 loop spans 15 amino acids. Trimming left V 2 bases short and J 11 bases short, with 21 bases between. DNA of the CDR3: TGTGCCAGCAGTTACCAGACTTACACGGGGGGTTGGGCTTTCTTT. Protein sequence: CASSYQTYTGGWAFF.

This clone has just one count. This chain joins TRBV6-5 and TRBJ1-2; D is perhaps TRBD1 (5 bases). V shed 6 bases and J shed 4 bases, with 12 bases lying between them. This CDR3 is 13 amino acids long. In germline, CDR1 is MNHEY, CDR2 SVGAGI. The CDR3 region is CASRGPGAYGYTF. CDR3 nucleotide sequence: TGTGCCAGCAGGGGGCCGGGCGCCTATGGCTACACCTTC.

V usage is TRBV28 and J usage is TRBJ1-3, with TRBD1 matching 10 bases. Germline V CDR1 and CDR2: MDHEN, SYDVKM. The length of the CDR3 is 14 residues. J was trimmed by 7 bases and V by 6 bases; bases with no gene match: 6. This CDR3 reads CASREAGQGNTIYF. The CDR3, as DNA: TGTGCCAGCAGGGAAGCGGGACAGGGGAACACCATATATTTT.